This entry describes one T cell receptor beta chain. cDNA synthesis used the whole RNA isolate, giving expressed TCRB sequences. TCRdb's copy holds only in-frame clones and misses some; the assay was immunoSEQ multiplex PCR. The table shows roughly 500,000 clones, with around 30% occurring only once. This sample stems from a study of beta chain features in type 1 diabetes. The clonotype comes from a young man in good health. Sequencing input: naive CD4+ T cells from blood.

Written as DNA, the CDR3 is TGTGCCAGCAGTGATGGAACAGGGCTATATGAAAAACTGTTTTTT. It translates to CASSDGTGLYEKLFF. This chain uses TRBV25-1 with TRBJ1-4, with a weak D call TRBD1 (6 bases). Trimming removed 3 bases from V and 6 bases from J, with 14 bases in between. Germline V lookup: CDR1 MGHDK, CDR2 SYGVNS. CDR3 length: 15 amino acids.